These 30 T cell receptor beta chains came from one sample sequenced in a study of regulatory T cells in long-lasting Graves disease. Regarding time point: newly diagnosed GD, antithyroid drugs for less than 3 months. Preparation of the TCR library used RNA extracted from PBMCs. The TCR beta library used iRepertoire HTBI primers with Arm-PCR amplification of CDR3. Via MiXCR, TCRdb re-called the multiplex PCR reads, giving one row per CDR3 protein. This table has 250,000 or so distinct CDR3 sequences, about 19% appearing once. The source was peripheral blood mononuclear cells (PBMCs), collected at new diagnosis, from a patient treated with antithyroid drugs. Receptors were obtained from a female donor with Graves disease.

This clonotype was observed many times. The chain has TRBV6-9 and TRBJ2-1; 7 bases are a match to TRBD2. Per the germline V gene, CDR1 is MNHGY and CDR2 is SVAAGI. The junction had 5 bases not matched to a gene; V was cut back by 3 bases and J by 3 bases. The CDR3 extends over 15 amino acids. This chain's CDR3 is CASSYSQRDYNEQFF. Written as DNA, the CDR3 is TGTGCCAGCAGTTACAGCCAGCGGGACTACAATGAGCAGTTCTTC.

This clonotype was counted many times. The genes are TRBV6-5 and TRBJ1-2; 8 nucleotides agree with TRBD1. The CDR3 has 15 amino acids. CDR1 is MNHEY, CDR2 SVGAGI, per germline. Germline trimming cut 0 bases from V and 7 bases from J; bases unmatched to any gene: 7. In nucleotides, the CDR3 is TGTGCCAGCAGTTACTCGCGGACAGGGTCCTTTGGCTACACCTTC. This sequence encodes CASSYSRTGSFGYTF.

The V gene is TRBV19, the J gene TRBJ2-3; TRBD2 might be the D (6 bases). V lost 5 bases, J lost 4 bases, and 22 bases lay in between. The CDR3 covers 17 residues. From germline, CDR1 is LNHDA and CDR2 SQIVND (reference sequence). In nucleotides, the CDR3 is TGTGCCAGTAGTCCCGTGCGGGGAACGGGAGCCTCAGATACGCAGTATTTT. Translated, it gives CASSPVRGTGASDTQYF.

This clonotype was observed many times. V gene TRBV12-3 or TRBV12-4 combines with J gene TRBJ2-5, with 9 bases identical to TRBD1. The CDR3 totals 16 residues. With 6 bases clipped from V and 5 bases from J, the junction kept 13 bases outside the gene matches. The CDR3 DNA reads as TGTGCCAGCAGCCCTTCCGGGACAGGGACAGGGGAGACCCAGTACTTC. This codes for CASSPSGTGTGETQYF.

This clonotype was seen a few times. This chain connects TRBV27 to TRBJ2-5; D unresolved. There are 13 residues in the CDR3. The ends were cut back, 3 bases at V and 10 bases at J, with 15 bases in the middle. The germline CDR1 and CDR2 sequences are MNHEY and SMNVEV (reference sequence). This chain's CDR3 is CASSLTPRVDQYF. For the CDR3, the DNA is TGTGCCAGCAGTTTGACTCCCCGGGTGGACCAGTACTTC.

As for this clonotype: A far larger clone is one base from this, pointing to a likely read error. The CDR3 DNA is TGTACCAGCAGCTTTCCGACCGGGAGTTACAATGAGCAGTTCTTC. Translated: CTSSFPTGSYNEQFF. This chain connects TRBV7-2 to TRBJ2-4, with D possibly matching TRBD2 (6 bases). The end of the DNA fits TRBJ2-1 better, so the J call may be wrong. The germline gives CDR1 SGHTA, CDR2 FQGNSA. This CDR3 is built from 15 residues.

The rearrangement links TRBV20-1 to TRBJ1-1, with 7 bases fitting TRBD1. Looked up from germline, CDR1 is DFQATT and CDR2 is SNEGSKA (reference sequence). After removal of 5 bases from V and 4 bases from J, the junction contained 10 bases not matched to a gene. This CDR3 region has 14 residues. DNA for the CDR3: TGCAGTGCTGAGCCAGCAGGGGGTGGCACTGAAGCTTTCTTT. Amino acid sequence: CSAEPAGGGTEAFF.

The rearrangement uses TRBV20-1 and TRBJ1-2, with a tentative D call TRBD1 (5 bases). Between the trimmed V and J ends, which lost 7 bases and 5 bases, there was a span of 17 bases. The CDR3 contains 13 residues. CDR1 and CDR2 from the germline V gene are DFQATT and SNEGSKA (reference sequence). The CDR3 loop is CSVTSRAGYGYTF. CDR3 bases: TGCAGTGTAACGTCCAGGGCTGGGTATGGCTACACCTTC.

This clonotype was detected many times. The V and J genes are TRBV7-9 and TRBJ2-7; 8 positions match TRBD1. With V trimmed by 5 bases and J by 9 bases, 9 bases remained unmatched. CDR3 length: 13 residues. CDR1 is SEHNR, CDR2 FQNEAQ, per germline (reference sequence). The CDR3 DNA is TGTGCCAGCAGCCGGGACAGGTACTTTGGGCAGTACTTC. It codes for CASSRDRYFGQYF.

This clonotype has ten or more counts. This chain uses TRBV11-2 with TRBJ2-2, with 7 bases matching TRBD1. The V segment lost 3 bases and the J segment 1 base; nucleotides outside the gene matches: 8. The CDR3 has 17 amino acids. Germline V gene data show CDR1 as SGHAT and CDR2 as FQNNGV. CDR3 in DNA: TGTGCCAGCAGCTTTCCAACCGGGACAGAGAACACCGGGGAGCTGTTTTTT. Translating it yields CASSFPTGTENTGELFF. Full variable domain (remainder filled in from reference TRBV11-2 and TRBJ2-2): EAGVAQSPRYKIIEKRQSVAFWCNPISGHATLYWYQQILGQGPKLLIQFQNNGVVDDSQLPKDRFSAERLKGVDSTLKIQPAKLEDSAVYLCASSFPTGTENTGELFFGEGSRLTVL.

This clonotype was seen repeatedly, ten times or more. The chain uses TRBV20-1 and TRBJ2-1, with 8 bases aligning to TRBD2. The CDR3 covers 11 residues. Germline V gene sequence: CDR1 DFQATT, CDR2 SNEGSKA (reference sequence). CDR3 in DNA: TGCAGCGGGAGGGATTACAATGAGCAGTTCTTC. This codes for CSGRDYNEQFF.

Ten or more counts support this clonotype. The rearrangement joins TRBV7-2 to TRBJ2-5; D is possibly TRBD2 (6 bases). The germline V gene has CDR1 SGHTA and CDR2 FQGNSA. This CDR3 is 17 amino acids long. Trimming removed 5 bases from V and 1 base from J, with 20 bases in between. The CDR3 DNA reads TGTGCCAGCAGCCCCAGAGCCGGGAGTGTGGCCCAAGAGACCCAGTACTTC. Amino acids: CASSPRAGSVAQETQYF.

The chain has TRBV18 and TRBJ2-2; 11 bases match TRBD2. CDR3 length: 16 amino acids. Germline-derived CDR1 and CDR2 are KGHSH and LQKENI. With V trimmed by 3 bases and J by 1 base, 1 base remained unmatched. In DNA form, the CDR3 reads TGTGCCAGCTCACCCGGGACTAGCGGGAACACCGGGGAGCTGTTTTTT. It encodes CASSPGTSGNTGELFF.

This clonotype has at least ten counts. The chain employs TRBV3-1 and TRBJ1-3, with 10 bases fitting TRBD1. This CDR3 has 15 residues. Per the germline V gene, CDR1 is LGHDT and CDR2 is YNNKEL (reference sequence). The V segment lost 4 bases and the J segment 2 bases; nucleotides outside the gene matches: 2. CDR3 residues: CASSRDRGPGNTIYF. In DNA, the CDR3 is TGTGCCAGCAGCCGTGACAGGGGGCCTGGAAACACCATATATTTT.

This clonotype was seen a handful of times. The limits of the CDR3 on the DNA are not certain, so only TCRdb's listed CDR3 is given. The chain joins TRBV29-1 to TRBJ2-2; the table's D call of TRBD1 was not tested on the DNA. Germline loops: CDR1 SQVTM, CDR2 ANQGSEA. The CDR3 region is 24 residues in length, termini included. The CDR3 here is CSVRTGVTPSGANVLTFGAGELFF.

This sequence joins TRBV5-4 and TRBJ2-5; D not certain. The CDR3 is 13 residues long. Germline V lookup: CDR1 SGHNT, CDR2 YYREEE (reference sequence). V was shortened by 0 bases and J by 4 bases, with 7 bases between the two germline ends. CDR3 bases: TGTGCCAGCAGCTTGGAGACACTAGAGACCCAGTACTTC. Its translation: CASSLETLETQYF.

The chain carries TRBV6-1 and TRBJ2-7; 9 positions match TRBD1. V shed 6 bases, J shed 9 bases, and the junction held 18 bases outside the gene matches. The CDR3 has 16 amino acids. The V gene's germline CDR1 is MNHNS and CDR2 SASEGT. The CDR3 sequence: CASSTYRGRGERGQYF. The CDR3, as DNA: TGTGCCAGCAGCACCTACAGGGGGCGCGGAGAAAGGGGGCAGTACTTC.

The chain combines TRBV4-1 with TRBJ2-1, with 7 positions matching TRBD2. V lost 0 bases to trimming and J lost 8 bases; unmatched junction nucleotides: 10. The germline gives CDR1 MGHRA, CDR2 YSYEKL. This CDR3 spans 16 amino acids. The CDR3 is CASSQDWSSGGYEQFF. The DNA of the CDR3 is TGCGCCAGCAGCCAAGATTGGTCTAGCGGAGGCTATGAGCAGTTCTTC.

This clonotype was observed a handful of times. The chain uses TRBV6-5 and TRBJ1-2; D might be TRBD1 (5 bases). Germline CDR1 and CDR2: MNHEY and SVGAGI. The ends were cut back, 4 bases at V and 4 bases at J, with 10 bases in the middle. CDR3 size: 13 residues. The CDR3 sequence: CASSFTGPYGYTF. CDR3 coding DNA: TGTGCCAGCAGTTTTACAGGCCCCTATGGCTACACCTTC.

This clonotype was seen ten or more times. The rearrangement uses TRBV6-2 or TRBV6-3 and TRBJ2-4, with TRBD1 identical over 8 bases. The junction had 12 bases not matched to a gene; V was cut back by 8 bases and J by 6 bases. This CDR3 has 15 residues. Germline-derived CDR1 and CDR2 are MNHEY and SVGEGT. DNA of the CDR3: TGTGCCAGCGGGAAAACCGGGACAGGTAGAAACATTCAGTACTTC. Protein sequence: CASGKTGTGRNIQYF.

The rearrangement links TRBV7-9 to TRBJ2-3; the D is unclear. CDR3 size: 12 residues. Germline CDR1 and CDR2: SEHNR and FQNEAQ (reference sequence). Trimming pared 5 bases from V and 4 bases from J, leaving 7 bases between. The CDR3 DNA reads TGTGCCAGCAGCCGCGCAGCAGATACGCAGTATTTT. This gives the protein CASSRAADTQYF.

The chain recombines TRBV6-2 or TRBV6-3 with TRBJ1-1; 11 nucleotides line up with TRBD1. The germline V gene has CDR1 MNHEY and CDR2 SVGEGT. The CDR3 is 13 residues long. V lost 5 bases, J lost 11 bases, and 7 bases stayed unmatched. The CDR3 spells CASSPGTGGRAFF. CDR3 DNA: TGTGCCAGCAGTCCCGGGACAGGGGGGCGGGCTTTCTTT.

This clonotype has ten or more counts. CDR3 amino acids: CASSLVAGRGETQYF. The CDR3 bases are TGTGCCAGCAGCTTAGTCGCGGGGCGCGGGGAGACCCAGTACTTC. This chain connects TRBV7-9 to TRBJ2-5, with D tentatively TRBD2 (6 bases). This CDR3 contains 15 residues. Germline V gene lookup returns CDR1 SEHNR and CDR2 FQNEAQ (reference sequence). V lost 1 base and J 5 bases, leaving 14 bases between the germline ends.

This clonotype turned up a few times. One junction end does not reproduce the germline sequence, and a read error may be involved. The chain is built from TRBV5-1 and TRBJ1-1, with no clear D. The CDR3 has 13 residues. CDR1 SGHRS and CDR2 YFSETQ come from the germline V gene. The CDR3 nucleotides read TGTGCCAGCAGCGCCCTAGAGAGCACTGAAGCTTTCTTT. Translating gives CASSALESTEAFF. Filled out from reference TRBV5-1 and TRBJ1-1, the complete variable domain reads KAGVTQTPRYLIKTRGQQVTLSCSPISGHRSVSWYQQTPGQGLQFLFEYFSETQRNKGNFPGRFSGRQFSNSRSEMNVSTLELGDSALYLCASSALESTEAFFGQGTRLTVV.

The chain combines TRBV12-3 or TRBV12-4 with TRBJ2-1, with 10 nucleotides matching TRBD1. CDR3 length: 15 amino acids. J was trimmed by 6 bases and V by 5 bases; bases with no gene match: 7. CDR3 amino acids: CASSPGTGVGNEQFF. The CDR3 DNA reads TGTGCCAGCAGTCCAGGGACAGGGGTCGGCAATGAGCAGTTCTTC.

This clonotype occurred a few times. The V call is TRBV19, the J call TRBJ2-3; TRBD1 matches 8 bases. V dropped 3 bases and J dropped 2; count of bases not matched to a gene: 7. Germline V gives CDR1 LNHDA, CDR2 SQIVND (reference sequence). The CDR3 extends over 16 amino acids. This CDR3 reads CASSIDRGRDTDTQYF. The CDR3 region has the DNA TGTGCCAGTAGTATCGACAGGGGAAGGGACACAGATACGCAGTATTTT.

The chain has TRBV9 and TRBJ2-5, with 12 bases that match TRBD2. The CDR3 has 18 amino acids. The germline gives CDR1 SGDLS, CDR2 YYNGEE. V was pared by 0 bases and J by 5 bases, with 11 bases of the junction left unmatched. CDR3 protein: CASSVGGTSGLNGETQYF. The DNA for the CDR3 is TGTGCCAGCAGCGTAGGTGGGACTAGCGGGTTGAATGGGGAGACCCAGTACTTC.

A word on this clonotype: The junction departs from the called germline gene at one end, perhaps through a read error. V and J are TRBV9 and TRBJ2-2; maybe TRBD1 (6 bases). CDR1 and CDR2 (germline): SGDLS, YYNGEE. This CDR3 spans 14 amino acids. CDR3 in DNA: TGTGCCATCAGCCCCACAGGGAATACCGGGGAGCTGTTTTTT. Protein product: CAISPTGNTGELFF.

This clonotype showed up many times. The rearrangement uses TRBV20-1 and TRBJ1-1, with a tentative D call TRBD1 (6 bases). Trimming removed 7 bases at V and 1 base at J, with 10 bases between. Germline V gives CDR1 DFQATT, CDR2 SNEGSKA (reference sequence). CDR3 length: 12 amino acids. The chain's CDR3 is CSGRGANTEAFF. In DNA form, the CDR3 reads TGCAGTGGTAGGGGGGCGAACACTGAAGCTTTCTTT.

This clonotype was recorded many times. V and J are TRBV6-1 and TRBJ2-7; possible D gene TRBD2, 5 bases. Per germline, CDR1 MNHNS and CDR2 SASEGT. The germline V and J ends were trimmed by 9 bases and 6 bases, with 15 bases remaining between them. CDR3 length equals 12 residues. The CDR3 DNA follows: TGTGCCAGTGCGGGCGAGGGCGGCGAGCAGTACTTC. The encoded protein is CASAGEGGEQYF.